Listed below are T cell receptor beta chains from one sample, sequenced in a study of blood T cells in healthy people across ages. TCRdb independently ran MiXCR on the 5' RACE reads; one entry per CDR3 protein. This table has hundreds of thousands of distinct CDR3 sequences, around 24% appearing once. Another study also made use of these data, one on T cells of mothers and their children.

Sequenced input: blood. These receptors all stem from a boy younger than 18 in good health. The CDR3 runs from the conserved cysteine through the conserved F or W. D genes are given only for firm matches. Size is stated for part of the rows, as once, few or many counts, or as a class when the clone is expanded.

size,D,J,V,DNA,CDR3
-,-,TRBJ1-2,TRBV6-1,TGTGCCAGCAGTGAAGTGGGCGGCTACACCTTC,CASSEVGGYTF
many,-,TRBJ2-6,TRBV6-1,TGTGCCAGCAGTCTGGCCGCGGCCTCTGGGGCCAACGTCCTGACTTTC,CASSLAAASGANVLTF
few,-,TRBJ1-5,TRBV29-1,TGCAGCGTGCCCGTGGAAGGGGCGGGCAATCAGCCCCAGCATTTT,CSVPVEGAGNQPQHF
many,-,TRBJ2-1,TRBV2,TGTGCCAGCAGTGATTACCTCGAGCAGTTCTTC,CASSDYLEQFF
many,TRBD1,TRBJ2-7,TRBV7-2,TGTGCCAGCAGCCCCTCCTCCGGGACAGGGTACGAGCAGTACTTC,CASSPSSGTGYEQYF
-,TRBD2,TRBJ2-5,TRBV20-1,TGCAGTGCTAGACCACCGGGGGGGAAAGAGACCCAGTACTTC,CSARPPGGKETQYF
-,-,TRBJ2-1,TRBV4-1,TGCGCCAGCAGCCAAGATAGTTTCGGGGGTAGCGAGCAGTTCTTC,CASSQDSFGGSEQFF
-,TRBD2,TRBJ2-5,TRBV27,TGTGCCAACAGTCCCACCGGGACTAGCGGCATTGGGGAGACCCAGTACTTC,CANSPTGTSGIGETQYF
-,TRBD2,TRBJ2-1,TRBV5-1,TGCGCCAGCACTCGGCGAGGGGAGGGCGGCAATGAGCAGTTCTTC,CASTRRGEGGNEQFF
few,TRBD2,TRBJ2-1,TRBV9,TGTGCCAGCAGCGTAGATCCCCAACGGGGACTAGGGGGCAATGAGCAGTTCTTC,CASSVDPQRGLGGNEQFF
-,TRBD1,TRBJ2-2,TRBV19,TGTGCCAGTAGTGAGGACAGGGGGTTGGCCGGGGAGCTGTTTTTT,CASSEDRGLAGELFF
-,-,TRBJ2-5,TRBV7-6,TGTGCCAGCAGCTCACTTCTGACGGCGGTTCAAGAGACCCAGTACTTC,CASSSLLTAVQETQYF
few,TRBD1,TRBJ2-1,TRBV7-9,TGTGCCAGCCTGGCGGGGACAGGGCGTAATGAGCAGTTCTTC,CASLAGTGRNEQFF
-,-,TRBJ2-1,TRBV3-1,TGTGCCAGCAGCCCCACCTCGAGGGTCTTTGAGGAGCAGTTCTTC,CASSPTSRVFEEQFF
few,-,TRBJ2-5,TRBV29-1,TGCAGCGTTGAAGATAAGGGGGTAGGGGAGACCCAGTACTTC,CSVEDKGVGETQYF
-,TRBD1,TRBJ2-5,TRBV6-6,TGTGCCAGCAGTTACTCAGGGACAGGGGGCGAGACCCAGTACTTC,CASSYSGTGGETQYF
-,-,TRBJ1-5,TRBV9,TGTGCCAGCAGCGTAGGTTCTTTCCCCAATCAGCCCCAGCATTTT,CASSVGSFPNQPQHF
-,TRBD1,TRBJ1-2,TRBV27,TGTGCCAGCAGTTTTAACACAGGGGGCGGCGACTATGGCTACACCTTC,CASSFNTGGGDYGYTF
many,TRBD2,TRBJ2-2,TRBV29-1,TGCAGCGTTGAGGCGGGCGGGAGGGCGAACACCGGGGAGCTGTTTTTT,CSVEAGGRANTGELFF
few,-,TRBJ2-5,TRBV6-5,TGTGCCAGCGGGGAAGGTCCCCAGTACTTC,CASGEGPQYF
-,-,TRBJ2-5,TRBV9,TGTGCCAGCAGCGTAGGACGGGACGACCAAGAGACCCAGTACTTC,CASSVGRDDQETQYF
few,TRBD1,TRBJ2-7,TRBV7-9,TGTGCCAGTAGCTCTCCCGGGACAGTCTACGAGCAGTACTTC,CASSSPGTVYEQYF
-,-,TRBJ1-5,TRBV28,TGTGCCAGCAGTTTAAGATCCGCCGGCAATCAGCCCCAGCATTTT,CASSLRSAGNQPQHF
once,TRBD1,TRBJ2-1,TRBV11-3,TGTGCCAGCAGCCTACGATTAGGGGGCAAAGGGGGCGGTGAGCAGTTCTTC,CASSLRLGGKGGGEQFF
-,-,TRBJ1-2,TRBV29-1,TGCAGCGCCGTGAATGTGGGGGGCTACACCTTC,CSAVNVGGYTF
-,TRBD2,TRBJ2-3,TRBV2,TGTGCCAGCAGTGGGGATAGGACTAGCGGGGAGGATACGCAGTATTTT,CASSGDRTSGEDTQYF
-,-,TRBJ2-2,TRBV6-6,TGTGCCAGCAAGTCAACGGAACAGGCCACCGGGGAGCTGTTTTTT,CASKSTEQATGELFF
few,-,TRBJ2-3,TRBV5-1,TGCGCCAGCAGCTTGGGAGGCAGAGCCACAGATACGCAGTATTTT,CASSLGGRATDTQYF
many,-,TRBJ1-5,TRBV5-5,TGTGCCAGCAGAGTGACAGTTAATCAGCCCCAGCATTTT,CASRVTVNQPQHF
-,TRBD2,TRBJ2-3,TRBV5-1,TGCGCCAGCAGCCCGCCTCGGGCTAGCGGGAGGGTGACAGATACGCAGTATTTT,CASSPPRASGRVTDTQYF
-,TRBD1,TRBJ1-2,TRBV7-8,TGTGCCAGCAGCCCTGCCCGGGACAGGGAACAGCCACGGGGAGGCTACACCTTC,CASSPARDREQPRGGYTF
-,TRBD1,TRBJ2-7,TRBV18,TGTGCCAGCTCATCGGGACAGGGGGCCTGGGGCGAGCAGTACTTC,CASSSGQGAWGEQYF
few,-,TRBJ2-5,TRBV13,TGTGCCAGCAGCTTAGAACGGCGAGGGACCCAGTACTTC,CASSLERRGTQYF
-,-,TRBJ2-2,TRBV15,TGTGCCACCAGCAGGTCGACGGAGCTCGGGGAGCTGTTTTTT,CATSRSTELGELFF
few,-,TRBJ1-1,TRBV9,TGTGCCAGCAGCTCAACTGGGGACGGGTACACTGAAGCTTTCTTT,CASSSTGDGYTEAFF
-,TRBD1,TRBJ2-1,TRBV6-5,TGTGCCAGCACCGGGACAGGGAATAACAATGAGCAGTTCTTC,CASTGTGNNNEQFF
many,-,TRBJ2-2,TRBV5-5,TGTGCCAGCAGCTCTGGTCGGACCGGGGAGCTGTTTTTT,CASSSGRTGELFF
-,-,TRBJ2-2,TRBV27,TGTGCCAGCAGTTTATCCCCCTTTCGCGGGACCGGGGAGCTGTTTTTT,CASSLSPFRGTGELFF
-,-,TRBJ1-6,TRBV7-2,TGTGCCAGCAGCCCTCGGGGCTCACCCCTCCACTTT,CASSPRGSPLHF
-,-,TRBJ2-5,TRBV9,TGTGCCAGCAGCGTAGAAGGCGTCGGGGAGACCCAGTACTTC,CASSVEGVGETQYF